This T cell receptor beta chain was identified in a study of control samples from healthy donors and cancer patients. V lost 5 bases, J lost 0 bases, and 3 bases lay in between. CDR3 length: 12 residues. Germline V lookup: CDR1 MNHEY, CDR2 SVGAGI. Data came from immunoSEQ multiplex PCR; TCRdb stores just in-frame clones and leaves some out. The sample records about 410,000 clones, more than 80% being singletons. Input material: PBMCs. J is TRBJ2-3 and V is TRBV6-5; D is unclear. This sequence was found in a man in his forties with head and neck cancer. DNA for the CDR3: TGTGCCAGCAGTCAGAGCACAGATACGCAGTATTTT. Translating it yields CASSQSTDTQYF.